The 8 T cell receptor beta chains reported below all come from one sample, sequenced in a study of CD8 T cells in ankylosing spondylitis. In TCRdb, the 5' RACE reads were re-called with MiXCR into one record per CDR3 protein. Found here are more than 500,000 distinct CDR3 sequences, over 4% of them singletons; the top ten hold around 3.6%. Their antigens remain unidentified. Broader study findings: There was a TCR beta motif, made of fewer than 10 highly homologous variants, that appeared characteristic of ankylosing spondylitis blood.

Input material: blood, either unsorted or a sorted T cell fraction (not recorded which). These receptors came from a male donor with ankylosing spondylitis.

In its sample, this clonotype was seen many times. The genes are TRBV20-1 and TRBJ2-3, with D maybe TRBD2 (6 bases). Germline V gene lookup returns CDR1 DFQATT and CDR2 SNEGSKA (reference sequence). Trimming cost V 6 bases and J 0 bases, with 13 bases left between them. This CDR3 region has 14 residues. The CDR3 sequence is CSATGTPSTDTQYF. CDR3 DNA sequence: TGCAGTGCAACCGGGACTCCGAGCACAGATACGCAGTATTTT.

The table lists this clonotype with many counts. V and J are TRBV20-1 and TRBJ1-6; 8 nucleotides align to TRBD1. The CDR3 spans 13 residues. Germline-derived CDR1 and CDR2 are DFQATT and SNEGSKA (reference sequence). The CDR3 bases are TGCACCACGGACAGGGTAATTTACTCACCCCTCCACTTT. Amino acids: CTTDRVIYSPLHF.

This clonotype was recorded at least ten times. The chain links TRBV10-3 to TRBJ1-5; D possibly corresponds to TRBD1 (5 bases). The CDR3 is made up of 14 amino acids. V dropped 3 bases and J dropped 6 bases, with 12 bases sitting between them. The germline V gene has CDR1 ENHRY and CDR2 SYGVKD. CDR3 sequence: CAISDGTGGQPQHF. Here the CDR3 DNA reads TGTGCCATCAGTGACGGGACGGGGGGTCAGCCCCAGCATTTT.

The table lists this clonotype with many counts. J is TRBJ1-2 and V is TRBV7-2; no definite D call. The CDR3 covers 12 residues. The V and J ends lost 5 bases and 8 bases respectively, with 12 bases between them. Germline V CDR1 and CDR2: SGHTA, FQGNSA. The CDR3 nucleotides read TGTGCCAGCAGCGACGGACCCTGGGGCTACACCTTC. Its translation is CASSDGPWGYTF. The full variable domain, with the rest looked up from reference TRBV7-2 and TRBJ1-2, is GAGVSQSPSNKVTEKGKDVELRCDPISGHTALYWYRQSLGQGLEFLIYFQGNSAPDKSGLPSDRFSAERTGGSVSTLTIQRTQQEDSAVYLCASSDGPWGYTFGSGTRLTVV.

This clonotype appeared many times. This chain uses TRBV6-5 with TRBJ1-1, with TRBD1 identical over 7 bases. Trimming cost V 4 bases and J 7 bases; bases outside gene matches: 3. CDR1 and CDR2 from the germline V gene are MNHEY and SVGAGI. This CDR3 contains 12 residues. CDR3 sequence reads: CASSFPGGEAFF. The DNA of the CDR3 is TGTGCCAGCAGTTTCCCAGGGGGTGAAGCTTTCTTT.

Many counts were recorded for this clonotype. The rearrangement uses TRBV28 and TRBJ1-1; D call uncertain. V lost 5 bases to trimming and J lost 0 bases, with 7 bases between them. Per germline, CDR1 MDHEN and CDR2 SYDVKM. CDR3 length: 13 residues. The CDR3 loop is CASSQFMNTEAFF. DNA for the CDR3: TGTGCCAGCAGTCAGTTTATGAACACTGAAGCTTTCTTT.

This clonotype was counted a few times. The rearrangement uses TRBV7-9 and TRBJ2-1; D is uncertain. Germline CDR1 is SEHNR and CDR2 is FQNEAQ (reference sequence). CDR3 size: 14 residues. The V and J ends lost 4 bases and 6 bases respectively, with 13 bases between them. The CDR3 protein is CASSSGRVVNEQFF. The CDR3 coding sequence is TGTGCCAGCAGCTCTGGAAGGGTCGTCAATGAGCAGTTCTTC. The variable domain in full, with the rest retrieved from reference TRBV7-9 and TRBJ2-1, is DTGVSQNPRHKITKRGQNVTFRCDPISEHNRLYWYRQTLGQGPEFLTYFQNEAQLEKSRLLSDRFSAERPKGSFSTLEIQRTEQGDSAMYLCASSSGRVVNEQFFGPGTRLTVL.

This clonotype has a count of ten or more. V gene TRBV4-2 combines with J gene TRBJ2-7; 13 positions agree with TRBD2. The CDR3 consists of 19 residues. Germline CDR1 LGHNA, CDR2 YNFKEQ. J lost 0 bases, V lost 4 bases, and 12 bases had no gene match. In DNA form, the CDR3 reads TGTGCCAGCAGCCGAGGGGGTATACTAGCGGGAGGGAGCTCCTACGAGCAGTACTTC. The encoded protein is CASSRGGILAGGSSYEQYF.